Detailed here is one TCR beta chain. This PCR relied on a set of 60 Vbeta primers and 13 Jbeta primers. Sequencing was performed with immunoSEQ multiplex PCR; in TCRdb, only in-frame clones are kept and a portion is missing. The sample shows 92,000 or so clones, roughly 60% of them seen only once. Donors in the study were healthy people who gave bone marrow. There are 16 residues in the CDR3. Trimming removed 0 bases from V and 2 bases from J, with 13 bases in between. Per germline, CDR1 LGHNA and CDR2 YNFKEQ. The sample belongs to a study of cytomegalovirus exposure and HLA in healthy donors. The sequenced material came from PBMCs. The source is a woman in her forties or fifties in good health and CMV-seropositive. The chain combines TRBV4-2 with TRBJ1-2; a possible D gene is TRBD1 (6 bases). The CDR3 region is CASSQDRAGVNYGYTF. The CDR3 DNA sequence: TGTGCCAGCAGCCAAGATCGCGCAGGGGTCAACTATGGCTACACCTTC.